This T cell receptor beta chain is drawn from a study of cytomegalovirus exposure and HLA in healthy donors. The trim removed 5 bases at V and 2 bases at J, leaving 8 bases unmatched. CDR1 MDHEN and CDR2 SYDVKM come from the germline V gene. This CDR3 has 15 residues. The PCR ran on 60 Vbeta and 13 Jbeta primers. Assay: immunoSEQ multiplex PCR; the TCRdb copy retains only in-frame clones and omits some. Here the sample spans under 150,000 clones, 87% being singletons. The sample consisted of PBMCs. The chain is built from TRBV28 and TRBJ1-1; 7 bases line up with TRBD1. The clonotype was recovered from a woman aged 25 to 39 in good health and CMV-seronegative. The CDR3 sequence is CASSPGQAHNTEAFF. The CDR3 DNA sequence: TGTGCCAGCAGTCCAGGACAGGCCCACAACACTGAAGCTTTCTTT.